A selection of T cell receptor beta chains follows, all from one sample in a study of blood T cell repertoires in COVID-19. Sequenced by immunoSEQ multiplex PCR; TCRdb stores in-frame clones only, minus some. Of roughly 140,000 clones in the sample, almost 90% were seen once. Sequenced: peripheral blood. These receptor sequences come from a human donor in a cohort sampled during active COVID-19. The CDR3 runs from the conserved cysteine through the conserved F or W. A D gene is named only where the DNA matches it firmly. Not all rows give a size; the values are once, few, many and, for expanded clones, a class.

j_gene: TRBJ1-1; d_gene: .; v_gene: TRBV11-3; abundance: .; CDR3aa: CASSLDRRGEAFF; CDR3nt: TGTGCCAGCAGCTTAGATCGGAGAGGGGAAGCTTTCTTT
j_gene: TRBJ1-4; d_gene: .; v_gene: TRBV7-2; abundance: .; CDR3aa: CASSPTRSDNEKLFF; CDR3nt: TGTGCCAGCAGCCCCACGAGGAGCGATAATGAAAAACTGTTTTTT
j_gene: TRBJ2-2; d_gene: .; v_gene: TRBV30; abundance: .; CDR3aa: CAWSVRQDTGELFF; CDR3nt: TGTGCCTGGAGTGTACGACAAGACACCGGGGAGCTGTTTTTT
j_gene: TRBJ2-5; d_gene: .; v_gene: TRBV6-6; abundance: .; CDR3aa: CASSYIYGETQYF; CDR3nt: TGTGCCAGCAGTTACATCTACGGGGAGACCCAGTACTTC
j_gene: TRBJ2-3; d_gene: .; v_gene: TRBV6-6; abundance: .; CDR3aa: CASSYPGLNTQYF; CDR3nt: TGTGCCAGCAGTTACCCGGGGTTAAATACGCAGTATTTT
j_gene: TRBJ2-1; d_gene: .; v_gene: TRBV7-2; abundance: .; CDR3aa: CASSSSRNNEQFF; CDR3nt: TGTGCCAGCAGCTCCAGCAGGAACAATGAGCAGTTCTTC
j_gene: TRBJ2-2; d_gene: .; v_gene: TRBV5-1; abundance: few; CDR3aa: CASSVKGLGTGELFF; CDR3nt: TGCGCCAGCAGCGTGAAGGGGCTAGGCACCGGGGAGCTGTTTTTT
j_gene: TRBJ1-1; d_gene: .; v_gene: TRBV5-1; abundance: .; CDR3aa: CASSFGGADTEAFF; CDR3nt: TGCGCCAGCAGCTTCGGGGGTGCGGACACTGAAGCTTTCTTT
j_gene: TRBJ2-3; d_gene: TRBD1; v_gene: TRBV5-1; abundance: once; CDR3aa: CASSLGPQTGGRDTQYF; CDR3nt: TGCGCCAGCAGCTTGGGGCCCCAAACAGGGGGCAGAGATACGCAGTATTTT
j_gene: TRBJ2-1; d_gene: .; v_gene: TRBV19; abundance: .; CDR3aa: CASNPRGYNEQFF; CDR3nt: TGTGCCAGTAACCCCCGAGGATACAATGAGCAGTTCTTC
j_gene: TRBJ1-2; d_gene: .; v_gene: TRBV5-4; abundance: .; CDR3aa: CASSLGSGASYGYTF; CDR3nt: TGTGCCAGCAGCTTGGGGTCAGGGGCTAGCTATGGCTACACCTTC
j_gene: TRBJ1-1; d_gene: .; v_gene: TRBV6-2/TRBV6-3; abundance: .; CDR3aa: CASSYGGGQAFF; CDR3nt: TGTGCCAGCAGTTACGGGGGGGGGCAGGCTTTCTTT
j_gene: TRBJ1-1; d_gene: .; v_gene: TRBV19; abundance: .; CDR3aa: CASRLDSEGPEAFF; CDR3nt: TGTGCCAGTAGACTGGACAGCGAGGGCCCTGAAGCTTTCTTT
j_gene: TRBJ2-7; d_gene: TRBD2; v_gene: TRBV5-1; abundance: .; CDR3aa: CASGTTASEQYF; CDR3nt: TGCGCTAGCGGGACAACTGCGTCCGAGCAGTACTTC
j_gene: TRBJ1-2; d_gene: .; v_gene: TRBV7-8; abundance: .; CDR3aa: CASSPDRGGASPGYTF; CDR3nt: TGTGCCAGCAGCCCTGATAGGGGGGGCGCCTCACCTGGCTACACCTTC
j_gene: TRBJ2-5; d_gene: .; v_gene: TRBV3-1/TRBV3-2; abundance: .; CDR3aa: CASSQGLEVGKAQYF; CDR3nt: TGTGCCAGCAGCCAAGGACTAGAGGTCGGGAAGGCCCAGTACTTC
j_gene: TRBJ2-3; d_gene: .; v_gene: TRBV5-1; abundance: .; CDR3aa: CASSPGDLGTDTQYF; CDR3nt: TGCGCCAGCAGCCCTGGAGATCTCGGCACAGATACGCAGTATTTT
j_gene: TRBJ2-3; d_gene: .; v_gene: TRBV12-5; abundance: .; CDR3aa: CASGPGTGDTQYF; CDR3nt: TGTGCTAGTGGTCCAGGGACTGGAGATACGCAGTATTTT
j_gene: TRBJ1-2; d_gene: .; v_gene: TRBV5-1; abundance: .; CDR3aa: CASSPLRGTLIHF; CDR3nt: TGCGCCAGCAGCCCCCTCCGGGGAACCCTTATTCACTTC
j_gene: TRBJ1-5; d_gene: .; v_gene: TRBV28; abundance: few; CDR3aa: CASSPQAWGNQPQHF; CDR3nt: TGTGCCAGCAGTCCCCAGGCGTGGGGCAATCAGCCCCAGCATTTT
j_gene: TRBJ2-3; d_gene: .; v_gene: TRBV5-4; abundance: .; CDR3aa: CASSLDSGFSDTQYF; CDR3nt: TGTGCCAGCAGCTTGGATTCGGGGTTTTCAGATACGCAGTATTTT
j_gene: TRBJ1-6; d_gene: .; v_gene: TRBV4-3; abundance: .; CDR3aa: CASSQEAGGMSPLHF; CDR3nt: TGCGCCAGCAGCCAAGAGGCGGGAGGGATGTCACCCCTCCACTTT
j_gene: TRBJ2-5; d_gene: TRBD1; v_gene: TRBV30; abundance: .; CDR3aa: CAWSVRGPQETQYF; CDR3nt: TGTGCCTGGAGTGTCAGGGGGCCCCAAGAGACCCAGTACTTC
j_gene: TRBJ2-6; d_gene: .; v_gene: TRBV2; abundance: many; CDR3aa: CASKRGGANVLTF; CDR3nt: TGTGCCAGCAAAAGGGGTGGGGCCAACGTCCTGACTTTC
j_gene: TRBJ2-6; d_gene: .; v_gene: TRBV9; abundance: .; CDR3aa: CASSGGQTSGANVLTF; CDR3nt: TGTGCCAGCAGCGGTGGGCAAACCTCTGGGGCCAACGTCCTGACTTTC
j_gene: TRBJ1-5; d_gene: .; v_gene: TRBV19; abundance: .; CDR3aa: CASSHDKFNQPQHF; CDR3nt: TGTGCCAGTAGTCACGACAAATTCAATCAGCCCCAGCATTTT
j_gene: TRBJ2-3; d_gene: .; v_gene: TRBV18; abundance: .; CDR3aa: CASSLRIPRDTQYF; CDR3nt: TGTGCCAGCTCACTCCGTATACCGCGAGATACGCAGTATTTT
j_gene: TRBJ1-6; d_gene: .; v_gene: TRBV9; abundance: .; CDR3aa: CASSVERNSPLHF; CDR3nt: TGTGCCAGCAGCGTAGAACGGAATTCACCCCTCCACTTT
j_gene: TRBJ1-1; d_gene: .; v_gene: TRBV18; abundance: .; CDR3aa: CASSPPPRQSATEAFF; CDR3nt: TGTGCCAGCTCACCACCTCCGAGACAGTCGGCCACTGAAGCTTTCTTT
j_gene: TRBJ2-2; d_gene: TRBD2; v_gene: TRBV6-6; abundance: .; CDR3aa: CASSRGGGTLSNTGELFF; CDR3nt: TGTGCCAGCAGTCGCGGGGGGGGCACCCTCTCGAACACCGGGGAGCTGTTTTTT
j_gene: TRBJ2-7; d_gene: .; v_gene: TRBV30; abundance: once; CDR3aa: CAWSQGGGNYEQYF; CDR3nt: TGTGCCTGGAGTCAGGGAGGGGGAAACTACGAGCAGTACTTC
j_gene: TRBJ2-1; d_gene: .; v_gene: TRBV4-3; abundance: .; CDR3aa: CASSQGHIVSYNEQFF; CDR3nt: TGCGCCAGCAGCCAAGGACATATCGTCAGCTACAATGAGCAGTTCTTC
j_gene: TRBJ1-4; d_gene: TRBD1; v_gene: TRBV27; abundance: .; CDR3aa: CASTNRGLANEKLFF; CDR3nt: TGTGCCAGCACTAACAGGGGGCTAGCTAATGAAAAACTGTTTTTT
j_gene: TRBJ1-1; d_gene: .; v_gene: TRBV7-2; abundance: .; CDR3aa: CASSYYSTANTEAFF; CDR3nt: TGTGCCAGCAGCTACTATTCGACAGCGAACACTGAAGCTTTCTTT
j_gene: TRBJ1-2; d_gene: TRBD1; v_gene: TRBV30; abundance: .; CDR3aa: CAWSSLTGWDRHKAVGYTF; CDR3nt: TGTGCCTGGAGCTCTCTTACGGGTTGGGACAGACATAAGGCGGTTGGCTACACCTTC
j_gene: TRBJ1-6; d_gene: .; v_gene: TRBV9; abundance: .; CDR3aa: CASSVAAGFNSPLHF; CDR3nt: TGTGCCAGCAGCGTAGCGGCAGGATTTAATTCACCCCTCCACTTT
j_gene: TRBJ2-7; d_gene: TRBD2; v_gene: TRBV11-1; abundance: .; CDR3aa: CASSPSGWLRYF; CDR3nt: TGTGCCAGCAGCCCTAGCGGGTGGCTTCGGTACTTC
j_gene: TRBJ2-3; d_gene: TRBD2; v_gene: TRBV4-1; abundance: .; CDR3aa: CASSHGREGSRDTQYF; CDR3nt: TGCGCCAGCAGCCATGGCCGGGAGGGGTCTAGGGATACGCAGTATTTT
j_gene: TRBJ2-3; d_gene: .; v_gene: TRBV7-9; abundance: .; CDR3aa: CASSLGSLGGKSVQDTQYF; CDR3nt: TGTGCCAGCAGCTTAGGGTCCCTCGGCGGGAAGTCGGTTCAGGATACGCAGTATTTT
j_gene: TRBJ2-7; d_gene: .; v_gene: TRBV6-5; abundance: .; CDR3aa: CASSPHSGEQYF; CDR3nt: TGTGCCAGCAGCCCCCACTCCGGGGAGCAGTACTTC
j_gene: TRBJ2-5; d_gene: .; v_gene: TRBV15; abundance: few; CDR3aa: CATSRGHQETQYF; CDR3nt: TGTGCCACCAGCAGGGGCCACCAAGAGACCCAGTACTTC
j_gene: TRBJ1-5; d_gene: TRBD1; v_gene: TRBV7-2; abundance: .; CDR3aa: CASSGQGAGQPQHF; CDR3nt: TGTGCCAGCAGCGGACAGGGGGCAGGTCAGCCCCAGCATTTT
j_gene: TRBJ2-7; d_gene: .; v_gene: TRBV19; abundance: .; CDR3aa: CASTPSRAREEQYF; CDR3nt: TGTGCCAGTACCCCCTCGCGGGCGAGGGAGGAGCAGTACTTC
j_gene: TRBJ2-2; d_gene: TRBD1; v_gene: TRBV18; abundance: once; CDR3aa: CASSKQTGGLDTGELFF; CDR3nt: TGTGCCAGCTCAAAACAAACAGGGGGCTTGGACACCGGGGAGCTGTTTTTT
j_gene: TRBJ2-1; d_gene: TRBD1; v_gene: TRBV5-1; abundance: .; CDR3aa: CASSLVAGGSSSYNEQFF; CDR3nt: TGCGCCAGCAGCTTGGTGGCAGGGGGCTCTTCCTCCTACAATGAGCAGTTCTTC
j_gene: TRBJ1-6; d_gene: TRBD1; v_gene: TRBV11-2; abundance: .; CDR3aa: CASSPRDRGFYNSPLHF; CDR3nt: TGTGCCAGCAGCCCCCGGGACAGGGGGTTCTATAATTCACCCCTCCACTTT
j_gene: TRBJ1-1; d_gene: .; v_gene: TRBV3-1/TRBV3-2; abundance: .; CDR3aa: CASSPRTEMSEAFF; CDR3nt: TGTGCCAGCAGCCCCCGGACAGAAATGTCTGAAGCTTTCTTT